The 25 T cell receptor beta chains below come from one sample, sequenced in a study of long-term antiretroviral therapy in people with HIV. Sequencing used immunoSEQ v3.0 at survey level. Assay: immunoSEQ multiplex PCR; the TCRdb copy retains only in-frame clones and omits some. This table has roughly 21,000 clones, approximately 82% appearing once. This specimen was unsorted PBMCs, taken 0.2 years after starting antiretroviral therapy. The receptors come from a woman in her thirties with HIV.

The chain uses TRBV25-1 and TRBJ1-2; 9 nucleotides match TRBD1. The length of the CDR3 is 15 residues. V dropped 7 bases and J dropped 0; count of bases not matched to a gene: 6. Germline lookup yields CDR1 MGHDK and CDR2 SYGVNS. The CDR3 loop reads CASTGGTGSNYGYTF. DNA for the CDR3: TGTGCCAGCACTGGGGGGACAGGGTCTAACTATGGCTACACCTTC.

For the CDR3, the DNA is TGTGCCAGCAGCCAATCGGGAAGCGGGAGTGCCACAGATACGCAGTATTTT. It translates to CASSQSGSGSATDTQYF. The chain combines TRBV4-2 with TRBJ2-3; TRBD2 matches 8 bases. This CDR3 has 17 residues. V was clipped by 2 bases and J by 2 bases; unmatched bases: 9. In germline, CDR1 is LGHNA, CDR2 YNFKEQ.

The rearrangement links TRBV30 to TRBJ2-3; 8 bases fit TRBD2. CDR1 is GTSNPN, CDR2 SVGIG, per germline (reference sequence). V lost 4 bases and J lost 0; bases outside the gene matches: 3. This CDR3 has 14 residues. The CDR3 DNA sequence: TGTGCCTGGACTAGCGGGTCTAGCACAGATACGCAGTATTTT. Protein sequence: CAWTSGSSTDTQYF.

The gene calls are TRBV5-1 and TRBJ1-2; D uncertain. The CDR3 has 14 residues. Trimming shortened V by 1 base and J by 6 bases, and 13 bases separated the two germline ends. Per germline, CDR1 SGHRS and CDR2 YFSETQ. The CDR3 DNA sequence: TGCGCCAGCAGCTTGATTGGCGGTAGAGATGGCTACACCTTC. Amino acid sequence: CASSLIGGRDGYTF.

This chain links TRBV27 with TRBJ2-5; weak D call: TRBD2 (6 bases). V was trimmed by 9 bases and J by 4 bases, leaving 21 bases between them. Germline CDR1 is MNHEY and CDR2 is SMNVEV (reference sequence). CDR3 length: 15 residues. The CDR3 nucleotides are TGTGCCAGTTCCGGAGGGCAGGGTCAGGGAGAGACCCAGTACTTC. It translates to CASSGGQGQGETQYF.

CDR3 amino acids: CASSTGPFIFGGTEAFF. CDR3 bases: TGTGCCAGCTCGACAGGGCCTTTTATTTTCGGGGGCACTGAAGCTTTCTTT. The J gene is TRBJ1-1, the V gene TRBV5-6, with 7 positions matching TRBD1. Germline assignment: CDR1 SGHDT and CDR2 YYEEEE. V lost 7 bases, J lost 4 bases, and 19 bases stayed unmatched. The CDR3 totals 17 residues.

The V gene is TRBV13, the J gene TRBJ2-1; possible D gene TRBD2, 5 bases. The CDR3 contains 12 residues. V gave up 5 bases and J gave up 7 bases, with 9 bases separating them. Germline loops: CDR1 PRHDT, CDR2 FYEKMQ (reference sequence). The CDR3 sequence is CASSPTGNEQFF. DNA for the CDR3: TGTGCCAGCAGCCCCACGGGGAATGAGCAGTTCTTC.

Here the CDR3 reads CASSLRSQPYGYTF. As DNA, the CDR3 is TGTGCCAGCAGTTTACGGAGTCAACCCTATGGCTACACCTTC. The V and J genes are TRBV27 and TRBJ1-2; D gene ambiguous. Germline V gives CDR1 MNHEY, CDR2 SMNVEV (reference sequence). Between the trimmed V and J ends, which lost 2 bases and 4 bases, there was a span of 11 bases. The CDR3 consists of 14 residues.

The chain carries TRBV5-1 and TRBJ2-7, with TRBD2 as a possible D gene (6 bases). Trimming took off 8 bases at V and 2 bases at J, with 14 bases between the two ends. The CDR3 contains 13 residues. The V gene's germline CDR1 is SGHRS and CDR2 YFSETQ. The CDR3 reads CARLIRLAYEQYV. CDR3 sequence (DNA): TGCGCCAGATTAATACGACTAGCCTACGAGCAGTACGTC.

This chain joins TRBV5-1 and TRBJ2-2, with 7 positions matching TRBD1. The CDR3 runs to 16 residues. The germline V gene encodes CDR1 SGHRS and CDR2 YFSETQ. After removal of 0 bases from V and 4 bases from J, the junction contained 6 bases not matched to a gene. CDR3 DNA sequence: TGCGCCAGCAGCTTGGCAGGGACAGTAGCCACCGGGGAGCTGTTTTTT. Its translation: CASSLAGTVATGELFF.

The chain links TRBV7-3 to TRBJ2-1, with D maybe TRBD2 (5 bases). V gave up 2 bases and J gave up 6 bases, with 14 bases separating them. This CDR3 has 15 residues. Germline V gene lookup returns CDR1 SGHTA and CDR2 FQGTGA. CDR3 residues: CASSLSGVLANEQFF. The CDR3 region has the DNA TGTGCCAGCAGCTTATCCGGAGTGCTAGCCAATGAGCAGTTCTTC.

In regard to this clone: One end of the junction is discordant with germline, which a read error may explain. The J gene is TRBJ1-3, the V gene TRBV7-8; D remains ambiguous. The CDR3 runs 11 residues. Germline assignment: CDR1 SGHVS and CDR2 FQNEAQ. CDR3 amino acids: CASSFGGFFKF. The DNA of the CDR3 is TGTGCCAGCAGCTTTGGAGGGTTCTTCAAATTT.

The CDR3 loop is CASSRQGAYNSPLHF. Written as DNA, the CDR3 is TGCGCCAGCAGCCGACAGGGGGCGTATAATTCACCCCTCCACTTT. The V call is TRBV4-1, the J call TRBJ1-6; TRBD1 agrees at 10 bases. Losses at the gene ends were 4 bases for V and 4 bases for J; bases not matched to a gene: 1. CDR1 and CDR2 from the germline V gene are MGHRA and YSYEKL. CDR3 length equals 15 residues.

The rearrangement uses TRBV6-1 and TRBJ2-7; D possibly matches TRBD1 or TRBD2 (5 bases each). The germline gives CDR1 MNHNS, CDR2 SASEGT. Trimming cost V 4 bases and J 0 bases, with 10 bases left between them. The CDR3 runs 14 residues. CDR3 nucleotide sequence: TGTGCCAGCAGTGGTTGGGACGGCTCCTACGAGCAGTACGTC. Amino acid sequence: CASSGWDGSYEQYV.

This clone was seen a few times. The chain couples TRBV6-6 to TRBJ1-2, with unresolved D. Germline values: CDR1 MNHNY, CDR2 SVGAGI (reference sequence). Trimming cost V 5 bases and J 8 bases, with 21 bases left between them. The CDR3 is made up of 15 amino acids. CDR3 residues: CASSPRESSSRGYTF. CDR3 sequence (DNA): TGTGCCAGCAGTCCCAGAGAGTCCTCCTCCCGGGGCTACACCTTC.

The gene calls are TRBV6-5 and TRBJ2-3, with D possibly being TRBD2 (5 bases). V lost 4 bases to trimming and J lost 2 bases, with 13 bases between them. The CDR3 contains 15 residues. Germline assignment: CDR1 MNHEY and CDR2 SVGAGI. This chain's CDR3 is CASSSLAGYTDTQYF. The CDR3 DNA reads TGTGCCAGCAGTTCCCTTGCGGGCTACACAGATACGCAGTATTTT.

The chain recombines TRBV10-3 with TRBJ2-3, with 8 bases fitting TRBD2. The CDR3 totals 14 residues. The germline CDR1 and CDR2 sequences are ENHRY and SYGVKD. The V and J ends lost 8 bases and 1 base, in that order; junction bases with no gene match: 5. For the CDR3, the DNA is TGTGCCATCGCGGGGGGACCTCGCACAGATACGCAGTATTTT. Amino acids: CAIAGGPRTDTQYF.

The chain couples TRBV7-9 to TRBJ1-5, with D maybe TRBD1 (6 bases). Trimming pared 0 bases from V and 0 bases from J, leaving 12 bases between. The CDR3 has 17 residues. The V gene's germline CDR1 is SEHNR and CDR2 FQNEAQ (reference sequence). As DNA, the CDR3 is TGTGCCAGCAGCTTAGCCAGGGGAGAATTTAGCAATCAGCCCCAGCATTTT. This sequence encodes CASSLARGEFSNQPQHF.

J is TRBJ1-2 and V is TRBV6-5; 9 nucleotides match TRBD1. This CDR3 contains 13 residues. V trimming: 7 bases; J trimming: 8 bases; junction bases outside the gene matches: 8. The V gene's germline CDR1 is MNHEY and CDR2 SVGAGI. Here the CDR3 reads CASTLGTGRGYTF. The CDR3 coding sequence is TGTGCCAGCACCCTCGGGACAGGGAGAGGCTACACCTTC.

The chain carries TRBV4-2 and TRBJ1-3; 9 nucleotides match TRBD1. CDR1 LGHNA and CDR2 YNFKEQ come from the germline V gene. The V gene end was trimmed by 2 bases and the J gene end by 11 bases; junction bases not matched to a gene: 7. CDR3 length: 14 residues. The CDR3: CASSQRDRDPPIYF. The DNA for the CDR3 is TGTGCCAGCAGCCAACGGGACAGGGACCCTCCCATATATTTT.

The CDR3 spells CASSLGTEMETQYF. The DNA of the CDR3 is TGTGCCAGCAGCTTGGGGACAGAAATGGAGACCCAGTACTTC. The chain joins TRBV5-6 to TRBJ2-5; D is perhaps TRBD1 (6 bases). The V end was cut by 0 bases, the J end by 5 bases, with 11 bases between. The germline gives CDR1 SGHDT, CDR2 YYEEEE. This CDR3 has 14 residues.

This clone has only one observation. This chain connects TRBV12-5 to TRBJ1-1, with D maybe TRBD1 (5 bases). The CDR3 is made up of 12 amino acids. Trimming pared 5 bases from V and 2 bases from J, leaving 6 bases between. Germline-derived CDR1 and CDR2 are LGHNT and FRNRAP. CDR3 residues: CASGGANTEAFF. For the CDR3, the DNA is TGTGCTAGTGGTGGGGCAAACACTGAAGCTTTCTTT.

The CDR3 bases are TGCGCCAGCACCGAACTCGGGACAGTATACAATGAGCAGTTCTTC. Protein sequence: CASTELGTVYNEQFF. The chain is built from TRBV10-2 and TRBJ2-1; TRBD1 aligns across 7 bases. The germline CDR1 and CDR2 sequences are WSHSY and SAAADI. J lost 4 bases, V lost 7 bases, and 10 bases had no gene match. This CDR3 has 15 residues.

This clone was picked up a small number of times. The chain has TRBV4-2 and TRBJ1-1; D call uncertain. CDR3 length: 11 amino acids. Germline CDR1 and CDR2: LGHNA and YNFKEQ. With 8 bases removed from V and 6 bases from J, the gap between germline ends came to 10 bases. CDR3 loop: CASRFSAEAFF. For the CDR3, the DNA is TGTGCCAGCCGATTTAGCGCTGAAGCTTTCTTT.

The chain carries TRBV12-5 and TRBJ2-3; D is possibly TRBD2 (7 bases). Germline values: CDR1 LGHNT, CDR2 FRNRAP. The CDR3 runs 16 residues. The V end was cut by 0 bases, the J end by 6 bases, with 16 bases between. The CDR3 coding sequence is TGTGCTAGTGGTTTGGTTTTGACCCGGGGGGCCGATACGCAGTATTTT. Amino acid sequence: CASGLVLTRGADTQYF.